The 14 T cell receptor beta chains below were found in one sample sequenced in a study of cytomegalovirus exposure and HLA in healthy donors. TCRdb's copy holds only in-frame clones and misses some; the assay was immunoSEQ multiplex PCR. The sample comprises some 130,000 clones, approximately 84% of which are singletons, and 30% rests with the top ten. Sequenced: PBMCs. These receptors were taken from a man aged 30 to 45 in good health and CMV-seropositive.

A single count supports this clone. The genes are TRBV15 and TRBJ1-4, with D possibly being TRBD1 (6 bases). The CDR3 sequence is 15 residues long. Germline CDR1 reads LNHNV; CDR2 reads YYDKDF (reference sequence). V was trimmed by 4 bases and J by 7 bases, leaving 16 bases between them. In nucleotides, the CDR3 is TGTGCCACCAGCAAAAACAGGGAGGGGAGTGAAAAACTGTTTTTT. Protein: CATSKNREGSEKLFF.

The chain joins TRBV19 to TRBJ2-7; the match to TRBD1 covers 10 bases. Looked up from germline, CDR1 is LNHDA and CDR2 is SQIVND (reference sequence). Unmatched junction bases numbered 12, after V lost 1 base and J lost 6 bases. This CDR3 has 17 residues. The CDR3 spells CASSIVGGTGEDGEQYF. CDR3 sequence (DNA): TGTGCCAGTAGTATAGTCGGCGGGACAGGGGAGGACGGCGAGCAGTACTTC. The full variable domain, in which reference TRBV19 and TRBJ2-7 provide the parts outside the CDR3, is DGGITQSPKYLFRKEGQNVTLSCEQNLNHDAMYWYRQDPGQGLRLIYYSQIVNDFQKGDIAEGYSVSREKKESFPLTVTSAQKNPTAFYLCASSIVGGTGEDGEQYFGPGTRLTVT.

About this clone: The sample contains more than one DNA sequence encoding this CDR3. The chain has TRBV6-5 and TRBJ2-2, with 9 nucleotides matching TRBD1. CDR1 and CDR2 from the germline V gene are MNHEY and SVGAGI. CDR3 length equals 14 residues. Germline trimming cut 6 bases from V and 4 bases from J; bases unmatched to any gene: 3. The CDR3 nucleotides read TGTGCCAGCAGCCCGGGACAGGGCACCGGGGAGCTGTTTTTT. It yields the protein CASSPGQGTGELFF.

The chain couples TRBV5-4 to TRBJ1-2; unclear D gene. The CDR3 loop spans 13 amino acids. Germline V gene lookup returns CDR1 SGHNT and CDR2 YYREEE (reference sequence). Trimming cost V 5 bases and J 0 bases, with 8 bases left between them. CDR3 amino acids: CASRQIANYGYTF. The CDR3 DNA sequence: TGTGCCAGCAGGCAAATAGCTAACTATGGCTACACCTTC.

The chain joins TRBV5-1 to TRBJ2-3; 7 positions match TRBD2. The CDR3 is 13 residues long. V dropped 4 bases and J dropped 4; count of bases not matched to a gene: 3. Per germline, CDR1 SGHRS and CDR2 YFSETQ. CDR3 sequence reads: CASSRGDPDTQYF. Here the CDR3 DNA reads TGCGCCAGCAGCCGGGGGGACCCAGATACGCAGTATTTT.

The V gene is TRBV2, the J gene TRBJ2-5, with 9 bases matching TRBD1. J was trimmed by 4 bases and V by 7 bases; bases with no gene match: 19. The CDR3 sequence is 18 residues long. The V gene's germline CDR1 is SNHLY and CDR2 FYNNEI. The CDR3 DNA reads TGTGCCAGCACCATAAGACCGGGACAGGGACTCGGACGAGAGACCCAGTACTTC. Amino acid sequence: CASTIRPGQGLGRETQYF.

The V gene is TRBV5-4, the J gene TRBJ2-2; 11 bases match TRBD1. There are 16 residues in the CDR3. V lost 0 bases and J lost 6; bases outside the gene matches: 4. Per germline, CDR1 SGHNT and CDR2 YYREEE (reference sequence). The CDR3 is CASSLEDRGRAGELFF. CDR3 DNA: TGTGCCAGCAGCTTGGAGGACAGGGGGCGCGCCGGGGAGCTGTTTTTT.

A single count supports this clone. The chain recombines TRBV2 with TRBJ2-1; 9 positions agree with TRBD2. The CDR3 totals 16 residues. V lost 1 base and J lost 4; bases outside the gene matches: 5. CDR1 and CDR2 (germline): SNHLY, FYNNEI. The CDR3, as DNA: TGTGCCAGCAGTGAAGGGACTAGCGTACTTTACAATGAGCAGTTCTTC. Protein sequence: CASSEGTSVLYNEQFF.

The CDR3 DNA reads TGTGCCAGCAAGCTAGCGGGAGGGCCGGATACGCAGTATTTT. Its translation: CASKLAGGPDTQYF. The chain combines TRBV27 with TRBJ2-3, with 12 positions matching TRBD2. CDR3 length: 14 residues. V shed 7 bases and J 6 bases; nucleotides not matched to a gene: 5. In germline, CDR1 is MNHEY, CDR2 SMNVEV (reference sequence).

The chain carries TRBV2 and TRBJ1-3; TRBD1 agrees at 8 bases. This CDR3 spans 16 amino acids. The V gene end was trimmed by 6 bases and the J gene end by 6 bases; junction bases not matched to a gene: 13. Germline V gene lookup returns CDR1 SNHLY and CDR2 FYNNEI. CDR3 DNA sequence: TGTGCCAGCAGCGGTTTAGACAGGGGAGTTAAAAACACCATATATTTT. Encoded protein: CASSGLDRGVKNTIYF.

CDR3 nucleotides: TGCGCCAGCAGCTTAGGGACTAGCAGGGACAATGAGCAGTTCTTC. This codes for CASSLGTSRDNEQFF. The chain joins TRBV5-1 to TRBJ2-1; 9 bases agree with TRBD2. The CDR3 spans 15 residues. Germline CDR1 reads SGHRS; CDR2 reads YFSETQ. The V gene end was trimmed by 2 bases and the J gene end by 5 bases; junction bases not matched to a gene: 5.

V gene TRBV5-1 combines with J gene TRBJ1-1; TRBD1 is a possible D gene (5 bases). There are 14 residues in the CDR3. The germline gives CDR1 SGHRS, CDR2 YFSETQ. V lost 2 bases, J lost 3 bases, and 11 bases lay in between. CDR3 DNA: TGCGCCAGCAGCTTCAGGGCCCTGGACACTGAAGCTTTCTTT. It codes for CASSFRALDTEAFF.

The chain links TRBV4-1 to TRBJ2-7, with D possibly TRBD2 on 5 matching bases. Germline V gene data show CDR1 as MGHRA and CDR2 as YSYEKL. The CDR3 contains 15 residues. Between the trimmed V and J ends, which lost 1 base and 0 bases, there was a span of 10 bases. The CDR3 coding sequence is TGCGCCAGCAGCCAAGGAGCGGAGAGCTCCTACGAGCAGTACTTC. Translation: CASSQGAESSYEQYF.

This sequence joins TRBV2 and TRBJ2-2, with TRBD1 matching over 11 bases. From germline, CDR1 is SNHLY and CDR2 FYNNEI. The CDR3 extends over 17 amino acids. V lost 7 bases and J lost 6; bases outside the gene matches: 13. The CDR3, as DNA: TGTGCCAGCACCGGAGGACAGGGGGCTGGTCGGTCCGGGGAGCTGTTTTTT. It translates to CASTGGQGAGRSGELFF.